Detailed here is one T cell receptor (beta chain). The germline V gene encodes CDR1 MNHEY and CDR2 SMNVEV (reference sequence). This CDR3 spans 13 amino acids. Trimming cost V 5 bases and J 2 bases, with 9 bases left between them. The sample belongs to a study of blood T cell repertoires in COVID-19. Study as a whole: From T cells, B-cell-depleted T cells, or PBMCs came the material, which was cDNA or gDNA.

The protocol was immunoSEQ multiplex PCR, while the TCRdb copy is restricted to in-frame clones and leaves out a portion. The sample has roughly 43,000 clones, 80% to 90% seen once. Sequenced: peripheral blood. The receptor comes from a human donor in a cohort sampled during active COVID-19. The chain uses TRBV27 and TRBJ1-2; D uncertain. CDR3 in amino acids: CASSINTNYGYTF. The CDR3 nucleotides are TGTGCCAGCAGTATTAACACCAACTATGGCTACACCTTC.